These T cell receptor beta chains were read from a single sample in a study of radiation and T cells in renal cell carcinoma. Clones were sequenced by immunoSEQ multiplex PCR, and TCRdb holds only the in-frame ones, with some missing. The repertoire includes approximately 79,000 clones, over 80% of them detected once, and 5.8% sits in the top ten. Source: blood, taken from a patient whose treatment included radiotherapy and nephrectomy. The receptors here all came from a man between 60 and 75 years old with renal cell carcinoma. Each CDR3 is given with its conserved first and last residue. Fields, in order: V gene, CDR3 length, clone size, J gene, D gene, CDR3 protein, CDR3 DNA. D genes are given only for firm matches. Not all rows give a size; the values are once, few, many and, for expanded clones, a class.

>TRBV27|13|NA|TRBJ2-2|NA
CASSYRRTGELFF
TGTGCCAGCAGTTATAGGAGGACCGGGGAGCTGTTTTTT
>TRBV5-4|15|NA|TRBJ2-6|NA
CASSVVSSGANVLTF
TGTGCCAGCAGCGTTGTGAGCTCTGGGGCCAACGTCCTGACTTTC
>TRBV28|14|NA|TRBJ1-1|NA
CASDPGGGKTEAFF
TGTGCTAGTGACCCGGGGGGCGGAAAGACTGAAGCTTTCTTT
>TRBV6-5|14|NA|TRBJ2-1|NA
CASSGLEGFNEQFF
TGTGCCAGCAGTGGCCTCGAGGGATTCAATGAGCAGTTCTTC
>TRBV11-2|14|NA|TRBJ2-7|NA
CASSLGGGSAVQYF
TGTGCCAGCAGCTTAGGGGGTGGGTCAGCCGTTCAGTACTTC
>TRBV5-1|15|once|TRBJ2-7|TRBD2
CASSLRGLAGDEQYF
TGCGCCAGCAGCTTGAGGGGACTAGCGGGAGACGAGCAGTACTTC
>TRBV27|14|once|TRBJ2-7|TRBD1
CASSSWTGAREQYF
TGTGCCAGCAGTTCCTGGACAGGGGCAAGGGAGCAGTACTTC
>TRBV5-8|15|NA|TRBJ1-4|NA
CASSSGRARNEKLFF
TGTGCCAGCAGCTCTGGCAGGGCCCGTAATGAAAAACTGTTTTTT
>TRBV2|12|NA|TRBJ2-1|NA
CASSEAVTGQFF
TGTGCCAGCAGTGAAGCGGTCACAGGGCAGTTCTTC
>TRBV12-1|18|NA|TRBJ2-2|NA
CASSFTATSGQNTGELFF
TGTGCCAGCAGCTTTACCGCGACTAGCGGGCAGAACACCGGGGAGCTGTTTTTT
>TRBV10-1|17|NA|TRBJ2-3|TRBD2
CASSESAGAPTADTQYF
TGCGCCAGCAGTGAGTCAGCGGGAGCACCGACGGCAGATACGCAGTATTTT
>TRBV20-1|11|NA|TRBJ1-3|NA
CSATQINTIYF
TGCAGTGCTACGCAGATAAACACCATATATTTT
>TRBV28|16|NA|TRBJ1-1|NA
CAARRGAGAINTEAFF
TGTGCGGCTCGACGCGGAGCAGGGGCGATAAACACTGAAGCTTTCTTT
>TRBV9|13|NA|TRBJ2-1|NA
CASTESGRHEQFF
TGTGCCAGCACGGAGAGCGGGCGGCATGAGCAGTTCTTC
>TRBV2|20|NA|TRBJ2-6|TRBD1
CASRAGTGGGLFSGANVLTF
TGTGCCAGCAGGGCTGGGACAGGGGGTGGTTTATTCTCTGGGGCCAACGTCCTGACTTTC
>TRBV7-2|15|once|TRBJ2-2|TRBD2
CASSGLAGKAGELFF
TGTGCCAGCAGCGGACTAGCGGGAAAGGCCGGGGAGCTGTTTTTT
>TRBV11-2|15|once|TRBJ1-2|NA
CASSLGRGAPWGYTF
TGTGCCAGCAGCTTAGGTCGAGGGGCCCCTTGGGGCTACACCTTC
>TRBV7-3|14|NA|TRBJ1-1|TRBD1
CASSLQGGNTEAFF
TGTGCCAGCAGCCTCCAGGGGGGGAACACTGAAGCTTTCTTT
>TRBV5-5|14|NA|TRBJ2-7|TRBD1
CASGTGANSYEQYF
TGTGCCAGCGGCACAGGGGCAAATTCCTACGAGCAGTACTTC
>TRBV9|16|NA|TRBJ2-2|NA
CASSVVADSNTGELFF
TGTGCCAGCAGCGTCGTAGCGGATTCGAACACCGGGGAGCTGTTTTTT
>TRBV9|16|NA|TRBJ1-2|NA
CASTPSIPRNPYGYTF
TGTGCCAGCACCCCCTCTATCCCCCGGAACCCCTATGGCTACACCTTC
>TRBV6-1|16|NA|TRBJ2-3|NA
CASSANLASNRDTQYF
TGTGCCAGCAGTGCTAACCTAGCGAGTAACAGAGATACGCAGTATTTT
>TRBV6-5|12|NA|TRBJ1-1|NA
CASMRVNTEAFF
TGTGCCAGCATGAGGGTAAACACTGAAGCTTTCTTT
>TRBV7-9|11|NA|TRBJ2-5|NA
CASSPVETQYF
TGTGCCAGCAGCCCCGTAGAGACCCAGTACTTC
>TRBV5-4|14|NA|TRBJ1-1|NA
CASSFRHQNTEAFF
TGTGCCAGCAGCTTTCGGCACCAGAACACTGAAGCTTTCTTT
>TRBV10-1|14|NA|TRBJ2-2|TRBD1
CASSVRQGNGELFF
TGCGCCAGCAGTGTGAGACAGGGCAACGGGGAGCTGTTTTTT
>TRBV2|19|once|TRBJ2-6|TRBD1
CASSQLPGQGGSGANVLTF
TGTGCCAGCAGCCAACTTCCGGGACAGGGGGGGTCTGGGGCCAACGTCCTGACTTTC
>TRBV9|17|NA|TRBJ1-3|NA
CASSVTGWQNSGNTIYF
TGTGCCAGCAGCGTAACGGGGTGGCAGAACTCTGGAAACACCATATATTTT
>TRBV6-6|14|few|TRBJ1-3|NA
CASSYMGAGNTIYF
TGTGCCAGCAGTTACATGGGGGCTGGAAACACCATATATTTT
>TRBV7-6|11|NA|TRBJ2-1|NA
CASSRNNEQFF
TGTGCCAGCAGCAGGAACAATGAGCAGTTCTTC
>TRBV28|13|NA|TRBJ2-5|NA
CASSYGQRETQYF
TGTGCCAGCAGTTATGGACAGAGGGAGACCCAGTACTTC
>TRBV11-2|16|NA|TRBJ1-4|NA
CASSNGLAGDNEKLFF
TGTGCCAGCAGCAATGGACTAGCGGGAGATAATGAAAAACTGTTTTTT
>TRBV19|13|NA|TRBJ2-2|NA
CASIRLNTGELFF
TGTGCCAGTATACGGCTCAACACCGGGGAGCTGTTTTTT
>TRBV29-1|13|NA|TRBJ1-1|NA
CSVVREGNTEAFF
TGCAGCGTTGTTAGAGAGGGGAACACTGAAGCTTTCTTT
>TRBV7-2|15|NA|TRBJ2-3|NA
CASSDRSGKRDTQYF
TGTGCCAGCAGCGACAGGTCCGGGAAGAGGGATACGCAGTATTTT
>TRBV4-1|15|few|TRBJ1-4|NA
CASSPLGGGREKLFF
TGCGCCAGCAGCCCTTTAGGCGGGGGGCGGGAAAAACTGTTTTTT
>TRBV6-5|15|NA|TRBJ2-7|NA
CASSLSSTVSYEQYF
TGTGCCAGCAGTTTATCCTCGACCGTATCCTACGAGCAGTACTTC
>TRBV6-5|13|NA|TRBJ1-5|NA
CASSWGGNQPQHF
TGTGCCAGCAGTTGGGGCGGCAATCAGCCCCAGCATTTT
>TRBV28|15|few|TRBJ2-4|TRBD1
CASRQGDQGKNIQYF
TGTGCCAGCAGACAGGGGGATCAGGGCAAAAACATTCAGTACTTC
>TRBV7-2|17|NA|TRBJ1-2|NA
CASSLNTGIGEGYGYTF
TGTGCCAGCAGCTTAAATACAGGGATTGGTGAGGGGTATGGCTACACCTTC
>TRBV7-2|15|NA|TRBJ2-5|NA
CASSLGRRGPETQYF
TGTGCCAGCAGCTTAGGGAGGCGGGGTCCAGAGACCCAGTACTTC
>TRBV27|16|NA|TRBJ2-7|NA
CASSLSRRPKPYEQYF
TGTGCCAGCAGTTTATCGCGGCGGCCAAAACCCTACGAGCAGTACTTC
>TRBV11-2|12|NA|TRBJ1-1|NA
CASSFPSPEAFF
TGTGCCAGCAGCTTCCCCAGCCCGGAAGCTTTCTTT
>TRBV5-1|14|NA|TRBJ2-5|NA
CASSQDSFQETQYF
TGCGCCAGCAGCCAGGACAGTTTCCAAGAGACCCAGTACTTC
>TRBV10-1|16|once|TRBJ2-3|TRBD1
CASSESQGARTDTQYF
TGCGCCAGCAGTGAGTCCCAGGGGGCTCGCACAGATACGCAGTATTTT
>TRBV19|13|NA|TRBJ1-5|NA
CASSIEGVWPQHF
TGTGCCAGTAGTATAGAAGGGGTTTGGCCCCAGCATTTT
>TRBV10-3|17|NA|TRBJ2-1|NA
CAISESRQASSYNEQFF
TGTGCCATCAGTGAGTCCCGACAGGCGAGCTCCTACAATGAGCAGTTCTTC
>TRBV27|17|NA|TRBJ2-2|NA
CASSLSRGSSPTGELFF
TGTGCCAGCAGTTTATCGAGGGGGTCCAGCCCCACCGGGGAGCTGTTTTTT
>TRBV11-2|15|NA|TRBJ1-2|TRBD1
CASSPLTGYSYGYTF
TGTGCCAGCAGCCCCCTGACAGGGTATAGCTATGGCTACACCTTC
>TRBV25-1|11|NA|TRBJ2-1|NA
CASMGGREQFF
TGTGCCAGCATGGGGGGCAGGGAACAGTTCTTC
>TRBV7-8|16|NA|TRBJ2-7|TRBD2
CASSLQGTSATYEQYF
TGTGCCAGCAGCTTACAAGGGACTAGCGCTACCTACGAGCAGTACTTC
>TRBV2|15|NA|TRBJ2-7|NA
CASSEAPGVRYEQYF
TGTGCCAGCAGTGAGGCCCCGGGAGTACGTTACGAGCAGTACTTC
>TRBV6-6|15|NA|TRBJ2-7|TRBD1
CASRVGGTGAHEQYF
TGTGCCAGCAGGGTTGGTGGGACAGGGGCACACGAGCAGTACTTC